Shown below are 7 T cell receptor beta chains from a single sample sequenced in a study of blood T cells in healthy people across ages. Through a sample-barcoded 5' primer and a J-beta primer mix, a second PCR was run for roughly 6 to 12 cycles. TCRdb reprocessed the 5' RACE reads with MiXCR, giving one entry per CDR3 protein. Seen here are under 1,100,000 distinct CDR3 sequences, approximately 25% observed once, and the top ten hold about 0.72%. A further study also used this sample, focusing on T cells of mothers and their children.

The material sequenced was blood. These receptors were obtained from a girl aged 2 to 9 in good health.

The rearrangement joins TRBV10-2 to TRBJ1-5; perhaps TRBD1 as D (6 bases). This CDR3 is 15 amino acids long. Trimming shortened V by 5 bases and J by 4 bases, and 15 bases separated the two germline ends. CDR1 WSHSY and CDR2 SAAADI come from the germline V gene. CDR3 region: CASSTTGTLNQPQHF. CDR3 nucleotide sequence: TGCGCCAGCAGTACCACCGGGACACTTAATCAGCCCCAGCATTTT.

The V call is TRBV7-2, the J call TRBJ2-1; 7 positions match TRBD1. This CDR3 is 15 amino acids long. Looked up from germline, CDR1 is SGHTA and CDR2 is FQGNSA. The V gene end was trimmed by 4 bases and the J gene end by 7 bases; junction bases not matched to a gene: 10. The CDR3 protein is CASSSDPGQRNEQFF. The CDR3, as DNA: TGTGCCAGCAGCTCCGACCCGGGACAGCGTAATGAGCAGTTCTTC.

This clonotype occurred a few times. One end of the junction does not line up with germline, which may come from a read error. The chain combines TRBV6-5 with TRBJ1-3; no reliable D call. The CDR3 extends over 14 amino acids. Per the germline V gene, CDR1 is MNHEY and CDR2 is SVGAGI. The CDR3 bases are TGTGCCAGCAGCCTTACGGTTATGGGAAACACCACATATTTT. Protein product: CASSLTVMGNTTYF.

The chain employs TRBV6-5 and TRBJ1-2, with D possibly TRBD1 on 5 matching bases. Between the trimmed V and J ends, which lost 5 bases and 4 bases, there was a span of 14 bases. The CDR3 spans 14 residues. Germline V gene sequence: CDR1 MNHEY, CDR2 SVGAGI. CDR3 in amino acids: CASSPGGGPYGYTF. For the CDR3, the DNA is TGTGCCAGCAGTCCCGGGGGGGGTCCCTATGGCTACACCTTC.

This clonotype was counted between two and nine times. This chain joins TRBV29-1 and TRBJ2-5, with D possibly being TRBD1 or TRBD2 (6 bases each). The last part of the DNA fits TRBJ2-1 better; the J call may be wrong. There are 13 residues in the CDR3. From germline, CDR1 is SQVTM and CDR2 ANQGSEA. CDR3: CSVETSGAWEQFF. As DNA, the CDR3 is TGCAGCGTTGAAACTTCGGGGGCGTGGGAGCAGTTCTTC.

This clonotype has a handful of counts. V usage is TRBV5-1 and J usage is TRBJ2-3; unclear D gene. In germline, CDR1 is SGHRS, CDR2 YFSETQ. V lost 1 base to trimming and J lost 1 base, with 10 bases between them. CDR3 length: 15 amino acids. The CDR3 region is CASSLSPRGTDTQYF. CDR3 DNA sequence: TGCGCCAGCAGCTTGAGTCCCCGCGGCACAGATACGCAGTATTTT.

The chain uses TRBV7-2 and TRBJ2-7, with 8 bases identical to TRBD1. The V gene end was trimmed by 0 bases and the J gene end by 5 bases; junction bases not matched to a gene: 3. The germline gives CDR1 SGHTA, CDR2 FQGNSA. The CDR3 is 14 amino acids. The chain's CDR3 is CASSLATGGNEQYF. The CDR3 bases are TGTGCCAGCAGCTTAGCCACAGGGGGAAACGAGCAGTACTTC.